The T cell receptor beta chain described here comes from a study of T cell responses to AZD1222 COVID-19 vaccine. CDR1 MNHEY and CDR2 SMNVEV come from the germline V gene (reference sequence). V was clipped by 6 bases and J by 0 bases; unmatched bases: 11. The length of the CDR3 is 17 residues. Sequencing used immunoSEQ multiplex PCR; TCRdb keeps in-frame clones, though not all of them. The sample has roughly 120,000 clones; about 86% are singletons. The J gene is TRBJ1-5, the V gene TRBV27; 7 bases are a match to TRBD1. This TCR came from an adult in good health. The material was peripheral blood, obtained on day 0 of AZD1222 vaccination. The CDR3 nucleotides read TGTGCCAGCAGGCCTAAGGGGACAGCCTATAGCAATCAGCCCCAGCATTTT. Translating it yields CASRPKGTAYSNQPQHF.